This T cell receptor (beta chain) originates from a study of a mutant IDH1 vaccine in newly diagnosed glioma. At the level of the study: Vaccinations, eight in total, occurred in weeks 1, 3, 5, 7, 11, 15, 19, 23.

The CDR3 spans 14 residues. Trimming pared 4 bases from V and 5 bases from J, leaving 16 bases between. Germline V gene sequence: CDR1 SGHDT, CDR2 YYEEEE. The time point is: week 5, during vaccination. Doses of 300 ug of mutant IDH1 20-mer peptide were given with topical imiquimod. This clone was seen only a few times. Its antigen is undetermined. This table comes from immunoSEQ multiplex PCR, and its TCRdb copy is limited to in-frame clones, with some not included. This table has approximately 50,000 clones, about 77% appearing once. This chain joins TRBV5-6 and TRBJ2-7; D is uncertain. The receptor was derived from a man aged 45 to 65 with glioma. The specimen was PBMCs, collected from a glioma patient whose treatment included an IDH1 peptide vaccine. The CDR3 DNA is TGTGCCAGCAGCCGTGACCTGTATGAGGACGAGCAGTACTTC. It translates to CASSRDLYEDEQYF.